This T cell receptor (beta chain) was sequenced for a study of T cells after yellow fever vaccination. Regarding the study as a whole: Detected again after the booster were most primary-vaccination clones, at 95% to 98% CD4 and nearly 90% CD8. Across the CD4 and CD8 compartments, a small share of clonotypes was present in both. Compared with primary, the secondary response was weaker and peaked at day 5, not 15.

There are 15 residues in the CDR3. The V gene's germline CDR1 is ENHRY and CDR2 SYGVKD. V was pared by 6 bases and J by 3 bases, with 7 bases of the junction left unmatched. As TCR cDNA was made by 5'RACE template switching, a universal primer site and UMIs were added. One entry per CDR3 protein, called by TCRdb with MiXCR from the 5' RACE reads. The sample carries some 350,000 distinct CDR3 sequences, roughly 12% recorded once. As regards this clonotype: The antigen is undetermined.

The V and J genes are TRBV10-3 and TRBJ1-2; TRBD1 matches at 10 bases. The source material was PBMCs, sampled on the day of the first yellow fever vaccination. The sequence was collected from a man between 18 and 35 years old who received the YFV17D yellow fever vaccine. CDR3 sequence reads: CAISYSTGGDYGYTF. DNA of the CDR3: TGTGCCATCAGCTATTCGACAGGGGGCGACTATGGCTACACCTTC.